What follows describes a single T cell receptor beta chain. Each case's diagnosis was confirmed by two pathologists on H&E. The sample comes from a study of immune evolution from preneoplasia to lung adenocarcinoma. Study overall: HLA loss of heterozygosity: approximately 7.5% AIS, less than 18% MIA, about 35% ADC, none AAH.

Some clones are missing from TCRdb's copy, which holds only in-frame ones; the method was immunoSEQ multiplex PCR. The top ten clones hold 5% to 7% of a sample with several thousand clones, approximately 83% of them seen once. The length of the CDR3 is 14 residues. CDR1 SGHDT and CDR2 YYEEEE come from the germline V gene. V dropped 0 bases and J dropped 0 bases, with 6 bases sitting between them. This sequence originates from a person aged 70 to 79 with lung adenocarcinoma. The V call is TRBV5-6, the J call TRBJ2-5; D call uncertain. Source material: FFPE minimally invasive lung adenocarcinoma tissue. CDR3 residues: CASSLAGDQETQYF. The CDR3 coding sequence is TGTGCCAGCAGCTTGGCAGGAGACCAAGAGACCCAGTACTTC. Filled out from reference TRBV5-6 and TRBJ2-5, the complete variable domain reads DAGVTQSPTHLIKTRGQQVTLRCSPKSGHDTVSWYQQALGQGPQFIFQYYEEEERQRGNFPDRFSGHQFPNYSSELNVNALLLGDSALYLCASSLAGDQETQYFGPGTRLLVL.